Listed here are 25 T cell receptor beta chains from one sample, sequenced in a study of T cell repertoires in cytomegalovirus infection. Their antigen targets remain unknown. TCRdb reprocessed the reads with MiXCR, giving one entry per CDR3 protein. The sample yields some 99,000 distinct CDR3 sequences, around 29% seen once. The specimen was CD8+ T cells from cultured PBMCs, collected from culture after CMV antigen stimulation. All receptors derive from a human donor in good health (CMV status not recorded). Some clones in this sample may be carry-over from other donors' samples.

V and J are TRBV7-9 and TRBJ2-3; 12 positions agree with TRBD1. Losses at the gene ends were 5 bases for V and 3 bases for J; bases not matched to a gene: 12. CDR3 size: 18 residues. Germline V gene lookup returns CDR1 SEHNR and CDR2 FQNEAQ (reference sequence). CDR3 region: CASSRPGTGGGGTDTQYF. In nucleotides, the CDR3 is TGTGCCAGCAGCCGTCCCGGGACAGGGGGCGGTGGTACAGATACGCAGTATTTT.

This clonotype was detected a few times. The CDR3 here is CASSFLTNTEAFF. CDR3 DNA: TGTGCCAGCAGTTTCCTGACGAACACTGAAGCTTTCTTT. The chain employs TRBV12-3 or TRBV12-4 and TRBJ1-1; D ambiguous. CDR3 length: 13 residues. V lost 3 bases and J 1 base, leaving 6 bases between the germline ends.

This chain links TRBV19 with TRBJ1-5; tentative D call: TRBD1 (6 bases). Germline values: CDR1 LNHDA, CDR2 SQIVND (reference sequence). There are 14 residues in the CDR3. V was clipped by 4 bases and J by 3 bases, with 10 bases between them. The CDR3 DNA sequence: TGTGCCAGTAGTAGGGGGCAGATCAATCAGCCCCAGCATTTT. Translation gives CASSRGQINQPQHF.

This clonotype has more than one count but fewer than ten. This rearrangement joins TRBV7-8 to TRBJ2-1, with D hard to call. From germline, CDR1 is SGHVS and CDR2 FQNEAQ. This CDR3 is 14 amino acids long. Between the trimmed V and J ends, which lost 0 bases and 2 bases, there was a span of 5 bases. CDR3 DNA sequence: TGTGCCAGCAGCTTAGCGGGTCCCTACAATGAGCAGTTCTTC. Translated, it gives CASSLAGPYNEQFF.

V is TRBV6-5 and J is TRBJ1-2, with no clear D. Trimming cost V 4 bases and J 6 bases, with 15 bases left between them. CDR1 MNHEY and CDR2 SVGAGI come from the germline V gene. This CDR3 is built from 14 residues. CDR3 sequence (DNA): TGTGCCAGCAGTTCACCAGGCGGTCAGGATGGCTACACCTTC. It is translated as CASSSPGGQDGYTF.

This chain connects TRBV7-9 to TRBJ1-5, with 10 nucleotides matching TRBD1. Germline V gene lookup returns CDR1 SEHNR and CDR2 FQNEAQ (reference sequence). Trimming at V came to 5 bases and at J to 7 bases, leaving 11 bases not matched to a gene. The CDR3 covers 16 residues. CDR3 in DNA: TGTGCCAGCAGCGCACATGGGACAGGGGCTAAGCAGCCCCAGCATTTT. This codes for CASSAHGTGAKQPQHF.

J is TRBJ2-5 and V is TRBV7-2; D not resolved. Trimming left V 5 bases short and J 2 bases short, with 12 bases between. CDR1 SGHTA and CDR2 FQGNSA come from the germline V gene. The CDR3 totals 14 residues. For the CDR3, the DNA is TGTGCCAGCAGCGCAGGCCTGGGGCAAGAGACCCAGTACTTC. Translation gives CASSAGLGQETQYF.

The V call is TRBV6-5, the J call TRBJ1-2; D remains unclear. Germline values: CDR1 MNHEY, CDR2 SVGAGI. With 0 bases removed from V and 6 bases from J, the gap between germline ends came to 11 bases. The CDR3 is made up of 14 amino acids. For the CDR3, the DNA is TGTGCCAGCAGTTACTCAGGGTCCCTTGATGGCTACACCTTC. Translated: CASSYSGSLDGYTF.

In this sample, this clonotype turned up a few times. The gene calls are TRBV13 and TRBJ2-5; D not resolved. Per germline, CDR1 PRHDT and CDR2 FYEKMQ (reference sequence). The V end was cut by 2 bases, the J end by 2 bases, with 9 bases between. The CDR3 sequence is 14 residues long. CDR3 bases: TGTGCCAGCAGCTTAATTCGATCGCAAGAGACCCAGTACTTC. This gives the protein CASSLIRSQETQYF.

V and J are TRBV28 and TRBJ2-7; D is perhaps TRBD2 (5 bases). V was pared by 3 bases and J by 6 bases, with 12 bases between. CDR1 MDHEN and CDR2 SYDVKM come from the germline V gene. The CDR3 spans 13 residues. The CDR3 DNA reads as TGTGCCAGCAGTTTCCGATGGACTGGCGAGCAGTACTTC. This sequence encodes CASSFRWTGEQYF.

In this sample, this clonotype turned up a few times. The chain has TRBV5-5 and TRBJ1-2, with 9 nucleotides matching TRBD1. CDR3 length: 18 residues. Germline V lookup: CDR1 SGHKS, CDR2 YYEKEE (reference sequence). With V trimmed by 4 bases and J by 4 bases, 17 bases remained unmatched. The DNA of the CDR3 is TGTGCCAGCAGCCAAAACCCGCTGAACAGGGGGCGCAGCTATGGCTACACCTTC. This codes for CASSQNPLNRGRSYGYTF.

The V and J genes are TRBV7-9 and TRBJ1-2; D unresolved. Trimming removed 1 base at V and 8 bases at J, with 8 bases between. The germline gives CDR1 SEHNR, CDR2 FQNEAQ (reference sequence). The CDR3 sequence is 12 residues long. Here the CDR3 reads CASSLDYEGYTF. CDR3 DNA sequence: TGTGCCAGCAGCTTAGACTACGAGGGCTACACCTTC.

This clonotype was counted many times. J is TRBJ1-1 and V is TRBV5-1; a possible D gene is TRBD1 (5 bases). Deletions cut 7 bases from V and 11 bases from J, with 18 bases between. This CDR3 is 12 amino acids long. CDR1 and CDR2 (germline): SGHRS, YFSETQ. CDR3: CASAVSGSSAFF. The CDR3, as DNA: TGCGCCAGCGCAGTGTCAGGGTCATCGGCTTTCTTT.

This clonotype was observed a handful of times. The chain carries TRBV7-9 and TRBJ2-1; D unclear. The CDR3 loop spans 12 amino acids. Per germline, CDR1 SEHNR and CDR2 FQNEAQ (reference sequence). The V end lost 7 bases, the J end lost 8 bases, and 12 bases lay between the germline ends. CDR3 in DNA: TGTGCCAGCATGACCGTCTGGGATGAGCAGTTCTTC. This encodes CASMTVWDEQFF.

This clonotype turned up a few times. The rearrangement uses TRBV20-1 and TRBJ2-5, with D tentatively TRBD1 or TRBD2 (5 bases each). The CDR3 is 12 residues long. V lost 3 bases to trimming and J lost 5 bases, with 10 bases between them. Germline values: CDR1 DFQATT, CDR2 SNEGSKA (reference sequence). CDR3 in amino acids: CSARGTGETQYF. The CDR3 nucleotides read TGCAGTGCTAGGGGGACCGGGGAGACCCAGTACTTC.

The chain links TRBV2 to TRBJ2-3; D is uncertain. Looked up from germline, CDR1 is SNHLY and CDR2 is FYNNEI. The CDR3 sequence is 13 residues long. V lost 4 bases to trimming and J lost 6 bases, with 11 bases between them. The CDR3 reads CASSGLPSDTQYF. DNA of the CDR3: TGTGCCAGCAGTGGGCTGCCCTCGGATACGCAGTATTTT.

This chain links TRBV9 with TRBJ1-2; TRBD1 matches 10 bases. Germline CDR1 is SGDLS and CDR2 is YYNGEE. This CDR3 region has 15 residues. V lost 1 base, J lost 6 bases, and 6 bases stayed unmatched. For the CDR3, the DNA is TGTGCCAGCAGCGTACAAACCGGGACAGGGGATGGCTACACCTTC. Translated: CASSVQTGTGDGYTF.

The CDR3 DNA sequence: TGTGCCAGCAGAGCACAGGGGGCCGAGTATGGCTACACCTTC. Its protein is CASRAQGAEYGYTF. The rearrangement joins TRBV27 to TRBJ1-2, with 9 bases fitting TRBD1. Germline CDR1 MNHEY, CDR2 SMNVEV (reference sequence). The CDR3 is 14 residues long. V gave up 6 bases and J gave up 5 bases; unmatched junction bases: 7.

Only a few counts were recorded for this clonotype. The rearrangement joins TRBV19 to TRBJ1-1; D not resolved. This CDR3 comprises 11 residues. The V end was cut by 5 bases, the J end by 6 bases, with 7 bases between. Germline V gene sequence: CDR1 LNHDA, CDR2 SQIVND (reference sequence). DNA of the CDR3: TGTGCCAGTAGTCCGGGCCCTGAAGCTTTCTTT. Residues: CASSPGPEAFF.

CDR3 sequence: CASSSVGQAGEQYF. The CDR3, as DNA: TGTGCCAGCAGCTCAGTGGGACAGGCCGGCGAGCAGTACTTC. V usage is TRBV7-3 and J usage is TRBJ2-7; 8 bases line up with TRBD1. Trimming took 4 bases from V and 6 from J; bases not matched to a gene: 8. CDR1 is SGHTA, CDR2 FQGTGA, per germline. This CDR3 contains 14 residues. Supplemented by reference TRBV7-3 and TRBJ2-7, the full variable domain reads GAGVSQTPSNKVTEKGKYVELRCDPISGHTALYWYRQSLGQGPEFLIYFQGTGAADDSGLPNDRFFAVRPEGSVSTLKIQRTERGDSAVYLCASSSVGQAGEQYFGPGTRLTVT.

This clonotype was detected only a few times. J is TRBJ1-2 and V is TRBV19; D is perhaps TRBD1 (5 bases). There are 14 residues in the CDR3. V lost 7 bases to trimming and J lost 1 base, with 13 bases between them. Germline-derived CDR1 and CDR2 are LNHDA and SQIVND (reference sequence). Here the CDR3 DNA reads TGTGCCAGTAACCGACAGTTGGGTAACTATGGCTACACCTTC. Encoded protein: CASNRQLGNYGYTF.

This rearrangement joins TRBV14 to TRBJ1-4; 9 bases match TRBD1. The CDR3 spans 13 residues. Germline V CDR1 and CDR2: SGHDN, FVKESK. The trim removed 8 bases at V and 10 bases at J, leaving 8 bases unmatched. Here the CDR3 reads CASGTGGERKLFF. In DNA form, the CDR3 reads TGTGCCAGCGGAACAGGGGGCGAGAGAAAACTGTTTTTT.

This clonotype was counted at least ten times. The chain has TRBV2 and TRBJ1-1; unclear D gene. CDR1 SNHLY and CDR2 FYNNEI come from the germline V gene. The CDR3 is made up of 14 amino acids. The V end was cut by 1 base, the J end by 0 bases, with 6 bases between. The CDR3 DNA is TGTGCCAGCAGTGAAGTCAGGATGAACACTGAAGCTTTCTTT. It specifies CASSEVRMNTEAFF.

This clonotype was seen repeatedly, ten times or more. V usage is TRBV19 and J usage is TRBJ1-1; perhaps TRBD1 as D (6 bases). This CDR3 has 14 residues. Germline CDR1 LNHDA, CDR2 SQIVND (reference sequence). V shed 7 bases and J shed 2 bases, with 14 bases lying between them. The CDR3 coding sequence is TGTGCCAGTAAAATCGGACAGCAAAACACTGAAGCTTTCTTT. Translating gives CASKIGQQNTEAFF.

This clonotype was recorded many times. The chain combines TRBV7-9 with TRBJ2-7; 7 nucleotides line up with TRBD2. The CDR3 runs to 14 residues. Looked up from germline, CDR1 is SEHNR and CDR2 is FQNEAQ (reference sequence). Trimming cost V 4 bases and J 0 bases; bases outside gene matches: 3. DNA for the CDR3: TGTGCCAGCAGCTCCGGGACTAACTCCTACGAGCAGTACTTC. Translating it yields CASSSGTNSYEQYF.